This T cell receptor beta chain was recorded in a study of shared clonotypes between healthy human individuals. About the research overall: Each donor contributed plates that comprised three CD4 naive, three CD4 memory, two CD8 naive and one CD8 memory.

Some clones are missing from TCRdb's copy, which holds only in-frame ones; the method was immunoSEQ multiplex PCR. This table has under 600,000 clones, roughly 95% appearing once. The donors were adults (healthy and HIV-negative) with no recent acute infections or vaccinations. The CDR3 sequence is 10 residues long. CDR1 is ENHRY, CDR2 SYGVKD, per germline. V was trimmed by 10 bases and J by 1 base, leaving 4 bases between them. The rearrangement uses TRBV10-3 and TRBJ2-5, with no clear D. Sequenced: naive CD4+ T cells sorted from blood. The subset was: CD45RA+ positively selected. This clonotype was obtained from a woman aged 25 to 39 in good health. CDR3 residues: CATGQETQYF. DNA for the CDR3: TGTGCCACCGGCCAAGAGACCCAGTACTTC.